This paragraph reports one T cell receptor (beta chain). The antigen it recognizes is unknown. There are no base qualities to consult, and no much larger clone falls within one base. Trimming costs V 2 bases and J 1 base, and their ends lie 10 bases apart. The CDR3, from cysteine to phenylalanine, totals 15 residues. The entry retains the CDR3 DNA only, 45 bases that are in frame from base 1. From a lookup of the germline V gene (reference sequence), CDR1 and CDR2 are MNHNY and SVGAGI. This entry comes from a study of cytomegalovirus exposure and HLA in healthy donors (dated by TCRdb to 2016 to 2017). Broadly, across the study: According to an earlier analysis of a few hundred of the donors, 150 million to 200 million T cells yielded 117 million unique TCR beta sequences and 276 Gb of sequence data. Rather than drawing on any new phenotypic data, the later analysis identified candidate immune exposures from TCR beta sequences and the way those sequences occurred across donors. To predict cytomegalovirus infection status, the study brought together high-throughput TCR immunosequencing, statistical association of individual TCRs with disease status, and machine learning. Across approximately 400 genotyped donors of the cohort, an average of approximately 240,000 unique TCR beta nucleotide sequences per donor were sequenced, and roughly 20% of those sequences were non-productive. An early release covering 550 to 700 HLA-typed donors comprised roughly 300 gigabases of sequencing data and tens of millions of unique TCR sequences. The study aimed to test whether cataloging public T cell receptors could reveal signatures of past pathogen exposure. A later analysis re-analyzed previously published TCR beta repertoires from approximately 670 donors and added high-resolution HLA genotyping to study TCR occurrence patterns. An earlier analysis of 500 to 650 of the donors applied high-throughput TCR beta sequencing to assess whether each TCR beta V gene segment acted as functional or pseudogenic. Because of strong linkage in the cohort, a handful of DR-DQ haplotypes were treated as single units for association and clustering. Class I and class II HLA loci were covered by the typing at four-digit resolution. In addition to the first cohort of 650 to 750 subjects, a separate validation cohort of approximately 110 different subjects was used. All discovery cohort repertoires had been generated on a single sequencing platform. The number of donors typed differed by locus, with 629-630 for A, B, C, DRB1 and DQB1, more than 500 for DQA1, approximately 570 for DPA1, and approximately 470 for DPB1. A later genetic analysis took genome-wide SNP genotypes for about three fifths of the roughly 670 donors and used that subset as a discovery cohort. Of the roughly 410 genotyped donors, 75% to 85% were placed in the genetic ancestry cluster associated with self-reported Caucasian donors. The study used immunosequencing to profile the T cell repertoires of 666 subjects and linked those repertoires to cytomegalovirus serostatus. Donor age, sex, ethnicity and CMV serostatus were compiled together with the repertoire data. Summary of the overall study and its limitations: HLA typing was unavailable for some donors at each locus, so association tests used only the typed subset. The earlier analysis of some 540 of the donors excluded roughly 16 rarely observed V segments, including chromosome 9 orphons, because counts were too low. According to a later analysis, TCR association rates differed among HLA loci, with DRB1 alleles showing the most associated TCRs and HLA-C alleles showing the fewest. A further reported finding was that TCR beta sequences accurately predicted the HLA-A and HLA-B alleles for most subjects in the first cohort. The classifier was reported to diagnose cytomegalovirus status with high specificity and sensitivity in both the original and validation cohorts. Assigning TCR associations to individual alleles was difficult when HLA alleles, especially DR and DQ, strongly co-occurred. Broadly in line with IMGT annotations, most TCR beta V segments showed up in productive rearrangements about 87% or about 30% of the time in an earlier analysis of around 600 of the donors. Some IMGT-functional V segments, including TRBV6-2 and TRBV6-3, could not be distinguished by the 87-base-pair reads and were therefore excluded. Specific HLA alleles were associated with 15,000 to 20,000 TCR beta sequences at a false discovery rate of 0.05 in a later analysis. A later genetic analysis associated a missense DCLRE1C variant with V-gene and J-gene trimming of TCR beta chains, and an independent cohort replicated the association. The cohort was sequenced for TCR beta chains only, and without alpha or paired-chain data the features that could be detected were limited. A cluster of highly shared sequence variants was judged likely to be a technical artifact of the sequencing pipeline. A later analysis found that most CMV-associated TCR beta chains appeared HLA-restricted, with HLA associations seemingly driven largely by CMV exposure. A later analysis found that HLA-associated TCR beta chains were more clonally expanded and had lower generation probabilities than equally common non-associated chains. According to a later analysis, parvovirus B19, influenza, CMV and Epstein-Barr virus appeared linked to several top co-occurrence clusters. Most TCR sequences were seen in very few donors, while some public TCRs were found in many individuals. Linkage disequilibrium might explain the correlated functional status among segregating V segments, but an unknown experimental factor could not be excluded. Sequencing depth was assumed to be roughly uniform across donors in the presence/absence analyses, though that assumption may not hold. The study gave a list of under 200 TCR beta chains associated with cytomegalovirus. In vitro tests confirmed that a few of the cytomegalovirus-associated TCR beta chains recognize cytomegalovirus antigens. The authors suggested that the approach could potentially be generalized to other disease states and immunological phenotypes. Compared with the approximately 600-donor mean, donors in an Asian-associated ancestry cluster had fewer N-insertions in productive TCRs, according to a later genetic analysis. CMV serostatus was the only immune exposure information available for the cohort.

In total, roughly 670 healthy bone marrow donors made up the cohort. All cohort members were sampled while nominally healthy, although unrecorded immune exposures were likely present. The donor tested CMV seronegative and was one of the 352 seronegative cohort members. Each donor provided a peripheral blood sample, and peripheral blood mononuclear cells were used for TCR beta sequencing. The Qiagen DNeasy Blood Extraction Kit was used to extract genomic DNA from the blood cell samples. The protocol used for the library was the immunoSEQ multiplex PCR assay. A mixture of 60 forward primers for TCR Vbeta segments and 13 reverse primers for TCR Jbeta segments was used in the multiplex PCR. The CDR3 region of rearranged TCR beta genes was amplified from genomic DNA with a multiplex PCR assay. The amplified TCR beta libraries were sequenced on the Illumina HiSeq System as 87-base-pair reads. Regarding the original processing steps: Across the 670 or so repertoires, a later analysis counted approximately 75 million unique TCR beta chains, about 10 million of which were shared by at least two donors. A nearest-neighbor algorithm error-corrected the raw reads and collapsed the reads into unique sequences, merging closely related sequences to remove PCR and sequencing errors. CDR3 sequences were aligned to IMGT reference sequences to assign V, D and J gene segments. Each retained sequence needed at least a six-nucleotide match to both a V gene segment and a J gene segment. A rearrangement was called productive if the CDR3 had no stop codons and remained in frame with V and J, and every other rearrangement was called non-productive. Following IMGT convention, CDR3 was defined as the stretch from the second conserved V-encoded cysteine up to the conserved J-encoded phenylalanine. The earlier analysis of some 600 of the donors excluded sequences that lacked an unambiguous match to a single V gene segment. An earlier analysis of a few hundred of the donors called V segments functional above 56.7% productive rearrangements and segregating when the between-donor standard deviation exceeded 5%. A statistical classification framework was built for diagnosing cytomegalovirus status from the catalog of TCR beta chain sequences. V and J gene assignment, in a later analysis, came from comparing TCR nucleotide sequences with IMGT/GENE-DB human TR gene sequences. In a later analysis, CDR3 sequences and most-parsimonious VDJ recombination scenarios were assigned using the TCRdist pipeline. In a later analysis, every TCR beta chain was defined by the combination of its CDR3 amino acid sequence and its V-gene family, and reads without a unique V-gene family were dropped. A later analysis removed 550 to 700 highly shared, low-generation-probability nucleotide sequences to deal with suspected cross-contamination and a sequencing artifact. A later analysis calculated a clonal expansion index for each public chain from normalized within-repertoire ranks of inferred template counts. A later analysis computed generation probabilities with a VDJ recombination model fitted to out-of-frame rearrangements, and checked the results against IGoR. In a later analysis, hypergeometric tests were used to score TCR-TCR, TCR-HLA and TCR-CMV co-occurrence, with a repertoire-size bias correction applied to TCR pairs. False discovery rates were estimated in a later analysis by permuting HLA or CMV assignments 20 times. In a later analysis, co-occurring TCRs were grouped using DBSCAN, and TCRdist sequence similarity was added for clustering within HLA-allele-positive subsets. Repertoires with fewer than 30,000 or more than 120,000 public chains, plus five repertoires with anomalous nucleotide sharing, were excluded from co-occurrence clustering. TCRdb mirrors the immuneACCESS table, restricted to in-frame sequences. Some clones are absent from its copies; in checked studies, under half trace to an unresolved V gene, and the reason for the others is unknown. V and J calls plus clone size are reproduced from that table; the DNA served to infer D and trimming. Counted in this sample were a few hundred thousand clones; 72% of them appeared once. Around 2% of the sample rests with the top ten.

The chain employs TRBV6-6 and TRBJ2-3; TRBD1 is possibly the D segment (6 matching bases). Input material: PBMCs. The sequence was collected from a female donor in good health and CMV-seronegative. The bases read TGTGCCAGCAGTTACGTAGGGGGAGGCACAGATACGCAGTATTTT. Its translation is CASSYVGGGTDTQYF.